This TCR beta chain was sequenced for a study of cytomegalovirus exposure and HLA in healthy donors. From germline, CDR1 is SGHDT and CDR2 YYEEEE. V was shortened by 4 bases and J by 6 bases, with 14 bases between the two germline ends. The CDR3 is made up of 15 amino acids. PCR was performed using 60 Vbeta and 13 Jbeta primers. The protocol was immunoSEQ multiplex PCR, while the TCRdb copy is restricted to in-frame clones and leaves out a portion. Recorded for this sample: 140,000 to 150,000 clones. The chain couples TRBV5-6 to TRBJ1-6, with D unresolved. The source material was PBMCs. This sequence was found in a male donor in good health and CMV-seronegative. CDR3 protein: CASSVTHPGNSPLHF. Written as DNA, the CDR3 is TGTGCCAGCAGCGTCACCCACCCGGGTAATTCACCCCTCCACTTT.